What follows are 14 T cell receptor beta chains derived from one specimen sequenced in a study of long-term antiretroviral therapy in people with HIV (dated by TCRdb to between 2021 and 2024). The immunoSEQ hsTCRB v3.0 assay was used at survey level resolution to sequence the TRB variable region. TCRdb obtained this table from immuneACCESS and retained in-frame rearrangements with V and J assigned. These tables miss some clones; where compared with another copy, unresolved V genes account for less than half of the shortfall, and the remainder is unexplained. The sample yields under 45,000 clones; 70% to 90% were counted once. The top ten constitute more than 4.5% of the sample. The material was unsorted PBMCs, obtained around 2.7 years before starting antiretroviral therapy. These receptors originate from a woman in her twenties or thirties with HIV.

The chain uses TRBV15 and TRBJ2-5; D is unclear. Trimming left V 0 bases short and J 7 bases short, with 9 bases between. CDR3 length equals 13 residues. Per the germline V gene, CDR1 is LNHNV and CDR2 is YYDKDF (reference sequence). CDR3 nucleotides: TGTGCCACCAGCAGAGATGCCGCTGGGACCCAGTACTTC. This encodes CATSRDAAGTQYF.

The V call is TRBV2, the J call TRBJ2-5, with D maybe TRBD2 (6 bases). V lost 7 bases, J lost 5 bases, and 17 bases lay in between. The germline V gene encodes CDR1 SNHLY and CDR2 FYNNEI. The CDR3 length is 14 residues. The CDR3 DNA sequence: TGTGCCAGCACCGGGGGACCACCAGCCGAGACCCAGTACTTC. This sequence encodes CASTGGPPAETQYF.

In its sample, this clone was seen a few times. The rearrangement uses TRBV27 and TRBJ1-2, with a possible D match to TRBD1 (6 bases). CDR1 MNHEY and CDR2 SMNVEV come from the germline V gene (reference sequence). Between the trimmed V and J ends, which lost 2 bases and 5 bases, there was a span of 9 bases. The CDR3 sequence is 13 residues long. In DNA, the CDR3 is TGTGCCAGCAGTTTAAGGGGGTGGTATGGCTACACCTTC. It translates to CASSLRGWYGYTF.

This clone occurred once. V is TRBV7-6 and J is TRBJ1-1; D ambiguous. The CDR3 loop spans 15 amino acids. Trimming removed 1 base at V and 5 bases at J, with 14 bases between. Looked up from germline, CDR1 is SGHVS and CDR2 is FNYEAQ. CDR3 loop: CASSLDAGVGTEAFF. CDR3 coding DNA: TGTGCCAGCAGCTTAGATGCGGGAGTTGGGACTGAAGCTTTCTTT. The entire variable domain, with the rest obtained from reference TRBV7-6 and TRBJ1-1, is as follows: GAGVSQSPRYKVTKRGQDVALRCDPISGHVSLYWYRQALGQGPEFLTYFNYEAQQDKSGLPNDRFSAERPEGSISTLTIQRTEQRDSAMYRCASSLDAGVGTEAFFGQGTRLTVV.

This clone has more than one count but fewer than ten. The gene calls are TRBV7-2 and TRBJ2-7; D remains unclear. Looked up from germline, CDR1 is SGHTA and CDR2 is FQGNSA. Trimming took off 4 bases at V and 3 bases at J, with 10 bases between the two ends. This CDR3 is built from 13 residues. In DNA, the CDR3 is TGTGCCAGCAGCTCGAGTAGTGGCTACGAGCAGTACTTC. Its translation is CASSSSSGYEQYF.

J is TRBJ2-7 and V is TRBV9; D is unresolved. The V gene lost 0 bases and the J gene lost 4 bases, with 14 bases spanning the gap. In germline, CDR1 is SGDLS, CDR2 YYNGEE. The CDR3 contains 15 residues. CDR3 sequence: CASSVAATTEYEQYF. The DNA of the CDR3 is TGTGCCAGCAGCGTAGCAGCGACGACTGAATACGAGCAGTACTTC. Complete variable domain (other parts from reference TRBV9 and TRBJ2-7): DSGVTQTPKHLITATGQRVTLRCSPRSGDLSVYWYQQSLDQGLQFLIQYYNGEERAKGNILERFSAQQFPDLHSELNLSSLELGDSALYFCASSVAATTEYEQYFGPGTRLTVT.

The chain carries TRBV6-4 and TRBJ2-2; TRBD1 matches 11 bases. The junction had 2 bases not matched to a gene; V was cut back by 5 bases and J by 6 bases. This CDR3 region has 14 residues. Per the germline V gene, CDR1 is MRHNA and CDR2 is SNTAGT. The CDR3: CASSPGQGAGELFF. CDR3 coding DNA: TGTGCCAGCAGTCCGGGACAGGGGGCCGGGGAGCTGTTTTTT.

The gene calls are TRBV7-2 and TRBJ1-1; the D gene is possibly TRBD1 (6 bases). Germline V gives CDR1 SGHTA, CDR2 FQGNSA. The CDR3 extends over 14 amino acids. V lost 5 bases and J 0 bases, leaving 10 bases between the germline ends. The DNA of the CDR3 is TGTGCCAGCAGCCCGCAGGGGTTGAACACTGAAGCTTTCTTT. Translated: CASSPQGLNTEAFF.

The rearrangement uses TRBV19 and TRBJ2-2; D remains ambiguous. The length of the CDR3 is 12 residues. From germline, CDR1 is LNHDA and CDR2 SQIVND (reference sequence). The ends were cut back, 3 bases at V and 5 bases at J, with 4 bases in the middle. The CDR3 spells CASSMTTGELFF. CDR3 nucleotides: TGTGCCAGTAGTATGACGACCGGGGAGCTGTTTTTT.

V and J are TRBV11-2 and TRBJ1-2; D uncertain. There are 18 residues in the CDR3. The germline CDR1 and CDR2 sequences are SGHAT and FQNNGV. Trimming removed 4 bases at V and 4 bases at J, with 25 bases between. The CDR3 nucleotides are TGTGCCAGCAGCTCCCCCGCGTTAAGCCCCTTCTCCCTCTATGGCTACACCTTC. Translation gives CASSSPALSPFSLYGYTF.

The J gene is TRBJ2-5, the V gene TRBV12-5, with TRBD1 matching 9 bases. The V gene end was trimmed by 5 bases and the J gene end by 2 bases; junction bases not matched to a gene: 6. In germline, CDR1 is LGHNT, CDR2 FRNRAP. The CDR3 is 15 residues long. The CDR3 reads CASGPQQGAQETQYF. DNA of the CDR3: TGTGCTAGTGGTCCGCAACAGGGGGCGCAAGAGACCCAGTACTTC.

The V gene is TRBV5-1, the J gene TRBJ1-1; tentatively, D is TRBD1 (5 bases). CDR1 and CDR2 from the germline V gene are SGHRS and YFSETQ. The V end was cut by 4 bases, the J end by 8 bases, with 12 bases between. The CDR3 covers 12 residues. CDR3 sequence reads: CASSPGTAEAFF. The CDR3 bases are TGCGCCAGCAGCCCCGGGACGGCAGAAGCTTTCTTT.

The genes are TRBV6-4 and TRBJ2-7; TRBD2 aligns across 8 bases. The junction had 12 bases not matched to a gene; V was cut back by 2 bases and J by 6 bases. This CDR3 spans 16 amino acids. Germline V gene data show CDR1 as MRHNA and CDR2 as SNTAGT. The CDR3 protein is CASSDGRGGAMSEQYV. The CDR3, as DNA: TGTGCCAGCAGTGACGGCCGGGGGGGGGCTATGAGCGAGCAGTACGTC.

The rearrangement links TRBV28 to TRBJ2-7, with a weak D call TRBD1 (6 bases). V lost 7 bases, J lost 2 bases, and 18 bases lay in between. The CDR3 runs 15 residues. Germline V lookup: CDR1 MDHEN, CDR2 SYDVKM. CDR3 bases: TGTGCCAGCACCTTGATAGGGGGAACCCCCTACGAGCAGTACTTC. It is translated as CASTLIGGTPYEQYF.